This T cell receptor beta chain was captured in a study of CD8 T cell repertoires and HIV-1 epitope variants. The overall study: 1M T cells were kept uncultured as a baseline.

With respect to this clone: Its antigen is not identified.

Germline V CDR1 and CDR2: MNHNY, SVGAGI (reference sequence). The CDR3 is made up of 15 amino acids. V trimming: 2 bases; J trimming: 4 bases; junction bases outside the gene matches: 5. Sequenced by immunoSEQ multiplex PCR; TCRdb stores in-frame clones only, minus some. The data show approximately 5,000 clones, about two thirds seen once. The chain employs TRBV6-6 and TRBJ2-7; 10 nucleotides match TRBD2. The receptor's source is a male donor with HIV. Sample: cultured CD8+ T cells derived from PBMCs. The CDR3 coding sequence is TGTGCCAGCAGTTACGGGCTAGCGGGAGTATACGAGCAGTACTTC. It translates to CASSYGLAGVYEQYF.